The rows below give T cell receptor beta chains drawn from one sample of a study of OX40 agonist ivuxolimab in advanced cancers. Clones were sequenced by immunoSEQ multiplex PCR, and TCRdb holds only the in-frame ones, with some missing. Of over 45,000 clones in the sample, 80% to 90% are singletons; the top ten hold 1.4%. Sequencing used CD4+ or CD8+ T cells sorted from blood, obtained in a trial of the OX40 agonist ivuxolimab. The source of these receptors is an adult with an advanced solid tumor such as melanoma, head and neck, liver or kidney cancer. Each CDR3 is given with its conserved first and last residue. Each record gives: D gene, clone size, V gene, J gene, CDR3 protein, CDR3 DNA. A D gene is named only where the DNA matches it firmly. Expanded clones get a size class; other rows say once, few or many, or leave the size out.

NA,NA,TRBV7-2,TRBJ2-2,CASRPQQNTGELFF,TGTGCCAGCAGGCCTCAGCAGAACACCGGGGAGCTGTTTTTT
NA,NA,TRBV6-6,TRBJ2-3,CASTTGDTQYF,TGTGCCAGCACTACAGGGGATACGCAGTATTTT
NA,NA,TRBV29-1,TRBJ1-4,CSALGLGEKLFF,TGCAGCGCCCTGGGGCTCGGTGAAAAACTGTTTTTT
NA,NA,TRBV20-1,TRBJ1-4,CSANPDPRVF,TGCAGTGCAAACCCCGACCCCCGAGTTTTT
NA,NA,TRBV4-1,TRBJ2-2,CASSQDHARANTGELFF,TGCGCCAGCAGCCAAGATCATGCCAGGGCGAACACCGGGGAGCTGTTTTTT
TRBD2,NA,TRBV11-1,TRBJ2-7,CASSLDASGSFEQYF,TGTGCCAGCAGCTTAGACGCTAGCGGGTCGTTCGAGCAGTACTTC
NA,NA,TRBV6-6,TRBJ1-3,CASSYVRLSGNTIYF,TGTGCCAGCAGTTATGTCAGGCTCTCTGGAAACACCATATATTTT
NA,once,TRBV2,TRBJ1-2,CASSVDPTTGYTF,TGTGCCAGCAGCGTGGACCCCACAACAGGCTACACCTTC
NA,NA,TRBV5-4,TRBJ2-3,CASSKGPTRTDTQYF,TGTGCCAGCAGCAAGGGCCCGACCAGGACAGATACGCAGTATTTT
TRBD1,NA,TRBV10-3,TRBJ2-7,CAGRKGQGPYEQYF,TGTGCCGGTAGGAAAGGACAGGGACCTTACGAGCAGTACTTC
NA,once,TRBV9,TRBJ2-2,CASSVVSNTGELFF,TGTGCCAGCAGCGTGGTCTCGAACACCGGGGAGCTGTTTTTT
TRBD1,NA,TRBV30,TRBJ1-2,CAWRRGLGGYTF,TGTGCCTGGAGAAGGGGGCTGGGGGGCTACACCTTC
NA,NA,TRBV9,TRBJ1-2,CASSPGGQRGYGYTF,TGTGCCAGCAGCCCGGGGGGGCAAAGGGGCTATGGCTACACCTTC
TRBD1,NA,TRBV5-1,TRBJ2-7,CASSLRGQGGTYEQYF,TGCGCCAGCAGCTTGAGGGGACAGGGGGGGACCTACGAGCAGTACTTC
NA,NA,TRBV30,TRBJ2-5,CAWSGRLQETQYF,TGTGCCTGGAGCGGAAGACTGCAAGAGACCCAGTACTTC
NA,NA,TRBV15,TRBJ1-3,CATSKDRSGNTIYF,TGTGCCACCAGCAAGGACCGAAGCGGAAACACCATATATTTT
NA,NA,TRBV27,TRBJ1-3,CASSLRPGGGNTIYF,TGTGCCAGCAGTTTACGCCCTGGGGGGGGAAACACCATATATTTT
NA,NA,TRBV30,TRBJ2-7,CAWDEQGPSSYEQYF,TGTGCCTGGGATGAACAGGGTCCCAGTTCCTACGAGCAGTACTTC
TRBD2,NA,TRBV29-1,TRBJ2-5,CSVERPGGETQYF,TGCAGCGTTGAAAGGCCGGGAGGGGAGACCCAGTACTTC
NA,NA,TRBV5-1,TRBJ2-5,CASSLGPAVGETQYF,TGCGCCAGCAGCTTGGGACCGGCTGTAGGGGAGACCCAGTACTTC
TRBD1,once,TRBV9,TRBJ1-3,CASSVAGQDGNTIYF,TGTGCCAGCAGCGTAGCTGGACAGGACGGAAACACCATATATTTT
NA,NA,TRBV5-5,TRBJ1-2,CASSPDSSYGYTF,TGTGCCAGCAGCCCCGACAGCAGCTATGGCTACACCTTC
NA,NA,TRBV6-1,TRBJ2-5,CASSLRGTVEETQYF,TGTGCCAGCAGTCTCCGAGGGACGGTAGAAGAGACCCAGTACTTC
NA,NA,TRBV19,TRBJ2-7,CASSRRANYEQYF,TGTGCCAGTAGTCGTCGGGCCAACTACGAGCAGTACTTC
NA,once,TRBV5-8,TRBJ2-2,CASSLALGQNTGELFF,TGTGCCAGCAGCTTGGCCTTGGGGCAGAACACCGGGGAGCTGTTTTTT
NA,NA,TRBV30,TRBJ2-6,CAWSSAGANVLTF,TGTGCCTGGTCTTCCGCTGGGGCCAACGTCCTGACTTTC
TRBD2,NA,TRBV7-9,TRBJ2-5,CASSFGLAGGGTQYF,TGTGCCAGCAGCTTCGGACTAGCGGGGGGGGGCACCCAGTACTTC
NA,NA,TRBV7-3,TRBJ2-3,CASSFSEDSSQYF,TGTGCCAGCAGCTTTAGCGAGGACTCGTCACAGTATTTT
TRBD1,NA,TRBV9,TRBJ2-1,CASSELGQALIF,TGTGCCAGCAGCGAGCTAGGACAGGCGTTGATCTTC
NA,NA,TRBV5-1,TRBJ1-4,CASSLVGGRGEKLFF,TGCGCCAGCAGCTTGGTGGGCGGCCGGGGTGAAAAACTGTTTTTT
NA,NA,TRBV5-6,TRBJ2-3,CASSLPLGNTQYF,TGTGCCAGCAGTCTTCCCCTTGGGAATACGCAGTATTTT
TRBD2,NA,TRBV28,TRBJ2-2,CASQTSAVNTGELFF,TGTGCCAGCCAGACTAGCGCGGTAAACACCGGGGAGCTGTTTTTT
TRBD1,NA,TRBV6-4,TRBJ2-1,CASSDSQGAGEQFF,TGTGCCAGCAGTGACTCGCAGGGGGCTGGGGAGCAGTTCTTC
NA,NA,TRBV30,TRBJ2-3,CAWSVMTETDTQYF,TGTGCCTGGAGTGTTATGACGGAAACAGATACGCAGTATTTT
TRBD2,NA,TRBV10-1,TRBJ2-7,CASSRASGSSYEQYF,TGCGCCAGCAGTCGTGCCAGCGGGAGCTCCTACGAGCAGTACTTC
TRBD1,once,TRBV4-1,TRBJ2-3,CASSQDRGPGAQYF,TGCGCCAGCAGCCAAGACAGGGGGCCAGGGGCGCAGTATTTT
NA,NA,TRBV10-3,TRBJ2-7,CAISLSPGSEQYF,TGTGCCATCAGTCTGAGTCCCGGGAGCGAGCAGTACTTC
NA,NA,TRBV15,TRBJ1-2,CATSRGGQAYGYTF,TGTGCCACCAGCAGAGGAGGGCAGGCCTATGGCTACACCTTC
NA,few,TRBV20-1,TRBJ1-1,CSAPRNTEAFF,TGCAGTGCCCCGAGGAACACTGAAGCTTTCTTT
TRBD1,once,TRBV30,TRBJ2-7,CAWSVTGTGRFGEQYF,TGTGCCTGGAGTGTAACAGGGACAGGGAGATTCGGGGAGCAGTACTTC
NA,few,TRBV18,TRBJ1-1,CASSPGTANEAFF,TGTGCCAGCTCACCTGGGACGGCCAATGAAGCTTTCTTT
NA,NA,TRBV7-2,TRBJ1-2,CASSPGSGNTF,TGTGCCAGCAGCCCCGGTTCTGGGAACACCTTC
NA,NA,TRBV14,TRBJ1-2,CASSRETTGRFYGYTF,TGTGCCAGCAGTCGAGAGACGACGGGCAGGTTCTATGGCTACACCTTC
NA,NA,TRBV7-9,TRBJ1-2,CASSLTGTYSSNYGYTF,TGTGCCAGCAGCCTAACCGGGACATATAGTTCTAACTATGGCTACACCTTC
NA,NA,TRBV7-9,TRBJ1-4,CASSRDSLNEKLFF,TGTGCCAGCAGCCGCGACAGCCTAAATGAAAAACTGTTTTTT
TRBD1,NA,TRBV28,TRBJ1-2,CASSLGQGYGYTF,TGTGCCAGCAGTTTAGGACAGGGCTATGGCTACACCTTC
NA,NA,TRBV19,TRBJ2-5,CASSIWEARDQETQYF,TGTGCCAGTAGTATATGGGAGGCGCGGGACCAAGAGACCCAGTACTTC
TRBD1,NA,TRBV6-1,TRBJ2-7,CASSRDRWNEQYF,TGTGCCAGCAGTCGGGACAGGTGGAACGAGCAGTACTTC
NA,NA,TRBV5-1,TRBJ1-5,CASSLEGGGLQPQHF,TGCGCCAGCAGCTTGGAGGGCGGGGGACTCCAGCCCCAGCATTTT
TRBD1,once,TRBV28,TRBJ1-5,CASSGTGWDQPQHF,TGTGCCAGCAGCGGGACAGGGTGGGATCAGCCCCAGCATTTT
NA,NA,TRBV9,TRBJ2-3,CASSVVGGTDTQYF,TGTGCCAGCAGCGTAGTTGGAGGCACAGATACGCAGTATTTT
TRBD1,NA,TRBV7-2,TRBJ1-2,CASSSRGQGGYTF,TGTGCCAGCAGCTCCAGGGGGCAGGGTGGCTACACCTTC
TRBD1,NA,TRBV19,TRBJ1-4,CASSTRDRGRHEKLFF,TGTGCCAGTAGTACCCGGGACAGGGGACGTCATGAAAAACTGTTTTTT
TRBD2,NA,TRBV4-1,TRBJ2-7,CASSQARGRLAFYEQYF,TGCGCCAGCAGCCAAGCCCGGGGTAGACTAGCTTTCTACGAGCAGTACTTC
TRBD2,once,TRBV2,TRBJ2-7,CASSEREASYEQYF,TGTGCCAGCAGTGAGCGGGAGGCAAGCTACGAGCAGTACTTC